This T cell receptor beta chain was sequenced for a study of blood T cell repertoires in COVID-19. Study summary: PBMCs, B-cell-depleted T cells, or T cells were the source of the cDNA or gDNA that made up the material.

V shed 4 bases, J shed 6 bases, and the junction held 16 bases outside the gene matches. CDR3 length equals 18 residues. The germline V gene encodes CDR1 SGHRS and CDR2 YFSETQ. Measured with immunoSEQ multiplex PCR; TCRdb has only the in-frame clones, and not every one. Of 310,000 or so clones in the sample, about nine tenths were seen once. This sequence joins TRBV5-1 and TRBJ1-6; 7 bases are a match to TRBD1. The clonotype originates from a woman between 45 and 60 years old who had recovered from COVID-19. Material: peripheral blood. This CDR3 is CASSVQGVTFVGNSPLHF. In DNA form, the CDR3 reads TGCGCCAGCAGCGTGCAGGGGGTCACCTTCGTCGGTAATTCACCCCTCCACTTT.